The following is a TCR beta chain sequence with its context. What it binds is not known. About 9.6 milliliters of peripheral blood were drawn from each donor into EDTA-treated tubes. A J-beta primer mix and a sample-barcoded 5' primer were used in a second PCR of about 7 to 12 cycles. Every individual sample yielded 2.5 million or more paired-end reads (each containing CDR3). TCRdb reprocessed the 5' RACE reads with MiXCR, giving one entry per CDR3 protein. This sample has 780,000 or so distinct CDR3 sequences, with 45% to 70% found just once. The germline V gene has CDR1 SGHDT and CDR2 YYEEEE. The CDR3 sequence is 14 residues long. V was cut by 4 bases and J by 4 bases, with 14 bases left in between. The source of the sample is a study of blood T cells in healthy people across ages. Findings and caveats of the study: The donors' CMV status was not determined, possibly confounding changes in expanded clonotypes. Older age went with lower TCR beta diversity per million T cells, in a roughly linear way.

The V gene is TRBV5-6, the J gene TRBJ2-5; D is unresolved. The receptor's source is a man in his forties in good health. The sample comprised blood. In nucleotides, the CDR3 is TGTGCCAGCAGCACTGAATGGGGAAGAGAGACCCAGTACTTC. Translated, it gives CASSTEWGRETQYF.